This T cell receptor (beta chain) was recorded in a study of shared clonotypes between healthy human individuals. Overall study results and limits: Tissue TCR repertoires likely differ from these blood-only repertoires. Generally, estimated richness proved larger in naive subsets than it did in memory subsets.

This table comes from immunoSEQ multiplex PCR, and its TCRdb copy is limited to in-frame clones, with some not included. This sample has 2 million to 2.5 million clones, with around 93% found just once. Trimming shortened V by 8 bases and J by 4 bases, and 20 bases separated the two germline ends. Germline V CDR1 and CDR2: MDHEN, SYDVKM. This CDR3 comprises 16 residues. As concerns this clone: What it binds is not known.

Sequencing used naive CD4+ T cells from PBMCs. The subset denotes: CD45RA+ positively selected. This rearrangement joins TRBV28 to TRBJ2-2; D might be TRBD1 or TRBD2, each matching 5 bases. The receptor was derived from a man in his late teens or twenties in good health. Some clones in this sample may be carry-over from other donors' samples. Here the CDR3 reads CASGAEVAGSTGELFF. The DNA of the CDR3 is TGTGCCAGCGGGGCTGAGGTTGCGGGCAGCACCGGGGAGCTGTTTTTT.